The 9 T cell receptor beta chains below all came from one sample that was sequenced in a study of blood T cell repertoires in COVID-19. The assay was immunoSEQ multiplex PCR, and TCRdb's table has in-frame clones only and misses some. This repertoire shows tens of thousands of clones, around 72% found once; its top ten account for 3.9%. The material sequenced was peripheral blood. The receptors derive from a man aged 65 to 79 with COVID-19, enrolled during active disease.

The chain links TRBV27 to TRBJ2-3; D not certain. The CDR3 has 16 amino acids. Looked up from germline, CDR1 is MNHEY and CDR2 is SMNVEV (reference sequence). The ends were cut back, 2 bases at V and 0 bases at J, with 12 bases in the middle. In DNA form, the CDR3 reads TGTGCCAGCAGTTTAATCGGGTTTTCTAGCACAGATACGCAGTATTTT. Protein sequence: CASSLIGFSSTDTQYF.

This clone was detected only a few times. The V gene is TRBV9, the J gene TRBJ2-2; D is unresolved. The CDR3 sequence is 14 residues long. CDR1 and CDR2 (germline): SGDLS, YYNGEE. V gave up 1 base and J gave up 6 bases, with 10 bases separating them. The CDR3 nucleotides are TGTGCCAGCAGCGTACTCTCTTCCCCCGGGGAGCTGTTTTTT. The encoded protein is CASSVLSSPGELFF.

The chain carries TRBV6-2 or TRBV6-3 and TRBJ2-4, with 11 bases that match TRBD2. This CDR3 region has 16 residues. Looked up from germline, CDR1 is MNHEY and CDR2 is SVGEGT. Unmatched junction bases numbered 9, after V lost 4 bases and J lost 7 bases. The CDR3 sequence: CASSSLLLAGVNIQYF. The CDR3, as DNA: TGTGCCAGCAGTTCTCTCCTACTAGCGGGAGTGAACATTCAGTACTTC.

V usage is TRBV5-6 and J usage is TRBJ2-7; D remains unclear. Germline V gene lookup returns CDR1 SGHDT and CDR2 YYEEEE. The CDR3 has 12 amino acids. Trimming cost V 4 bases and J 0 bases, with 5 bases left between them. The CDR3 sequence: CASSVLSYEQYF. For the CDR3, the DNA is TGTGCCAGCAGCGTACTCTCCTACGAGCAGTACTTC. The variable domain in full, completed from reference TRBV5-6 and TRBJ2-7, reads DAGVTQSPTHLIKTRGQQVTLRCSPKSGHDTVSWYQQALGQGPQFIFQYYEEEERQRGNFPDRFSGHQFPNYSSELNVNALLLGDSALYLCASSVLSYEQYFGPGTRLTVT.

The chain recombines TRBV29-1 with TRBJ2-3, with 8 bases that match TRBD2. The CDR3 sequence is 15 residues long. With 4 bases clipped from V and 6 bases from J, the junction kept 12 bases outside the gene matches. Germline assignment: CDR1 SQVTM and CDR2 ANQGSEA. This chain's CDR3 is CSVARSSGSDDTQYF. CDR3 nucleotides: TGCAGCGTTGCACGTTCCAGCGGGAGTGATGATACGCAGTATTTT.

V is TRBV27 and J is TRBJ2-7; 9 nucleotides line up with TRBD2. The CDR3 spans 14 residues. The germline CDR1 and CDR2 sequences are MNHEY and SMNVEV (reference sequence). V dropped 5 bases and J dropped 6; count of bases not matched to a gene: 8. The DNA of the CDR3 is TGTGCCAGCAGTATTAGCGGGAGAAGTGCCGAGCAGTACTTC. Translating it yields CASSISGRSAEQYF.

The chain recombines TRBV18 with TRBJ2-7; the match to TRBD2 covers 10 bases. V lost 3 bases to trimming and J lost 5 bases; unmatched junction nucleotides: 4. Germline assignment: CDR1 KGHSH and CDR2 LQKENI. This CDR3 is built from 14 residues. In nucleotides, the CDR3 is TGTGCCAGCTCACCGAGCGGGAGGGCCGACGAGCAGTACTTC. Its translation is CASSPSGRADEQYF.

This sequence joins TRBV18 and TRBJ2-1; 7 bases agree with TRBD1. Germline trimming cut 1 base from V and 5 bases from J; bases unmatched to any gene: 8. The CDR3 spans 16 residues. Germline assignment: CDR1 KGHSH and CDR2 LQKENI. CDR3 in DNA: TGTGCCAGCTCACCACAAGACAGGGTGACCCACAATGAGCAGTTCTTC. It specifies CASSPQDRVTHNEQFF.

The V gene is TRBV18, the J gene TRBJ2-1; 10 nucleotides match TRBD1. CDR3 length equals 15 residues. V gave up 3 bases and J gave up 6 bases; unmatched junction bases: 5. Germline CDR1 and CDR2: KGHSH and LQKENI. The CDR3, as DNA: TGTGCCAGCTCACCTCCCGGGACAGGGGTCAATGAGCAGTTCTTC. Translation gives CASSPPGTGVNEQFF.